A single sample is the source of the 19 T cell receptor beta chains below, sequenced in a study of CD8+ T cells in alopecia areata. Extracted RNA was reverse transcribed into cDNA, the sequencing template. Sequencing was performed with immunoSEQ multiplex PCR; in TCRdb, only in-frame clones are kept and a portion is missing. The repertoire includes some 150,000 clones, about 85% of them detected once, and around 13% sits in the top ten. Treatment noted: oral pan-JAK inhibitor, 5-10 mg twice daily. Sample: CD8+ T cells sorted from blood, taken at week 4, from a patient treated with tofacitinib. The receptor source for this set is a human donor with alopecia areata.

The gene calls are TRBV29-1 and TRBJ2-6; no firm D call. Deletions cut 2 bases from V and 5 bases from J, with 7 bases between. Germline V CDR1 and CDR2: SQVTM, ANQGSEA. This CDR3 is 13 amino acids long. The CDR3 nucleotides read TGCAGCGTTGAACAGGAGTGGGCCAACGTCCTGACTTTC. Translating gives CSVEQEWANVLTF.

This chain connects TRBV9 to TRBJ2-2, with TRBD1 matching 7 bases. The CDR3 spans 12 residues. CDR1 and CDR2 (germline): SGDLS, YYNGEE. The J segment lost 7 bases and the V segment lost 4 bases, leaving 1 base of the junction unmatched. The CDR3 DNA follows: TGTGCCAGCAGCCGGACAGGCGGGGAGCTGTTTTTT. Translation gives CASSRTGGELFF. The variable domain in full, with the rest retrieved from reference TRBV9 and TRBJ2-2, is DSGVTQTPKHLITATGQRVTLRCSPRSGDLSVYWYQQSLDQGLQFLIQYYNGEERAKGNILERFSAQQFPDLHSELNLSSLELGDSALYFCASSRTGGELFFGEGSRLTVL.

The V and J genes are TRBV4-1 and TRBJ2-7, with TRBD2 matching over 10 bases. The CDR3 length is 15 residues. After removal of 1 base from V and 6 bases from J, the junction contained 6 bases not matched to a gene. Germline-derived CDR1 and CDR2 are MGHRA and YSYEKL. The CDR3 protein is CASSQALAGAPEQYF. The CDR3 DNA is TGCGCCAGCAGCCAAGCTCTAGCGGGAGCTCCCGAGCAGTACTTC.

This clone was detected a few times. CDR3 in amino acids: CSVRQTNTGELFF. As DNA, the CDR3 is TGCAGCGTCAGACAGACGAACACCGGGGAGCTGTTTTTT. V and J are TRBV29-1 and TRBJ2-2, with a tentative D call TRBD1 (5 bases). CDR1 is SQVTM, CDR2 ANQGSEA, per germline. With 6 bases removed from V and 0 bases from J, the gap between germline ends came to 8 bases. This CDR3 is built from 13 residues.

The V gene is TRBV7-8, the J gene TRBJ2-1; TRBD2 agrees at 7 bases. The CDR3 consists of 18 residues. Germline loops: CDR1 SGHVS, CDR2 FQNEAQ. The junction had 15 bases not matched to a gene; V was cut back by 2 bases and J by 5 bases. DNA of the CDR3: TGTGCCAGCAGCTTACTCTTCCGTGGGGAGGGGAAGAACAATGAGCAGTTCTTC. Amino acid sequence: CASSLLFRGEGKNNEQFF. The variable domain in full, completed from reference TRBV7-8 and TRBJ2-1, reads GAGVSQSPRYKVAKRGQDVALRCDPISGHVSLFWYQQALGQGPEFLTYFQNEAQLDKSGLPSDRFFAERPEGSVSTLKIQRTQQEDSAVYLCASSLLFRGEGKNNEQFFGPGTRLTVL.

V usage is TRBV6-1 and J usage is TRBJ1-6; D is uncertain. The CDR3 spans 11 residues. V was cut by 4 bases and J by 10 bases, with 5 bases left in between. Germline CDR1 MNHNS, CDR2 SASEGT. CDR3 in amino acids: CASSVDSPLHF. The CDR3 coding sequence is TGTGCCAGCAGTGTAGACTCACCCCTCCACTTT.

The chain carries TRBV21-1 and TRBJ1-6. TRBV21-1 is given as a pseudogene. This CDR3 is 18 amino acids long. Here the CDR3 DNA reads TGTGCCAGCAGCACCCTGACGGATCCGAGCTCCTATAATTCACCCCTCCACTTT. It codes for CASSTLTDPSSYNSPLHF.

The rearrangement links TRBV10-3 to TRBJ2-1; D gene uncertain. V was pared by 6 bases and J by 4 bases, with 10 bases between. The CDR3 has 13 amino acids. Per germline, CDR1 ENHRY and CDR2 SYGVKD. The CDR3 loop is CAISLDAYNEQFF. The CDR3 region has the DNA TGTGCCATCAGCCTCGACGCGTACAATGAGCAGTTCTTC.

The V call is TRBV29-1, the J call TRBJ2-2; D call uncertain. CDR1 SQVTM and CDR2 ANQGSEA come from the germline V gene. The CDR3 spans 16 residues. The ends were cut back, 5 bases at V and 4 bases at J, with 20 bases in the middle. The chain's CDR3 is CSVSRVGYDGTGELFF. CDR3 nucleotides: TGCAGCGTTTCCCGAGTAGGGTATGATGGCACCGGGGAGCTGTTTTTT.

The V call is TRBV30, the J call TRBJ1-1, with 8 bases aligning to TRBD1. After removal of 1 base from V and 5 bases from J, the junction contained 6 bases not matched to a gene. The CDR3 loop spans 14 amino acids. The germline V gene encodes CDR1 GTSNPN and CDR2 SVGIG (reference sequence). The CDR3 sequence is CAWSAGTGHTEAFF. DNA for the CDR3: TGTGCCTGGAGTGCCGGGACAGGACATACTGAAGCTTTCTTT.

Only one count was recorded for this clone. The chain combines TRBV2 with TRBJ2-7; D is uncertain. V was cut by 8 bases and J by 5 bases, with 7 bases left in between. The germline V gene has CDR1 SNHLY and CDR2 FYNNEI. The CDR3 consists of 10 residues. CDR3: CASLLNEQYF. CDR3 in DNA: TGTGCCAGCCTGCTAAACGAGCAGTACTTC.

Comments on this clone: The sample carries other DNA sequences with the same CDR3. The genes are TRBV4-1 and TRBJ2-7, with D perhaps TRBD1 (5 bases). The CDR3 has 14 amino acids. The germline V gene encodes CDR1 MGHRA and CDR2 YSYEKL. The V and J ends lost 1 base and 1 base respectively, with 8 bases between them. The DNA of the CDR3 is TGCGCCAGCAGCCAAGGGGCAGGGTCCTACGAGCAGTACTTC. This encodes CASSQGAGSYEQYF.

The chain employs TRBV25-1 and TRBJ2-2; no clear D. Germline lookup yields CDR1 MGHDK and CDR2 SYGVNS. The CDR3 length is 13 residues. V was pared by 5 bases and J by 7 bases, with 11 bases between. The CDR3 loop reads CASSPGRDGELFF. The CDR3 DNA follows: TGTGCCAGCAGTCCAGGAAGAGACGGGGAGCTGTTTTTT.

This clone showed up just once. The rearrangement links TRBV6-5 to TRBJ2-1; D possibly corresponds to TRBD2 (6 bases). Germline-derived CDR1 and CDR2 are MNHEY and SVGAGI. CDR3 length equals 13 residues. V dropped 5 bases and J dropped 8 bases, with 13 bases sitting between them. CDR3 bases: TGTGCCAGCAGTGGACCCGGGGAGGATGAGCAGTTCTTC. This sequence encodes CASSGPGEDEQFF.

This chain uses TRBV29-1 with TRBJ2-1; 9 positions agree with TRBD2. The CDR3 consists of 15 residues. Trimming cost V 1 base and J 5 bases; bases outside gene matches: 6. Germline CDR1 SQVTM, CDR2 ANQGSEA. CDR3 in amino acids: CSVEGGLANHNEQFF. Written as DNA, the CDR3 is TGCAGCGTTGAAGGCGGACTAGCGAATCACAATGAGCAGTTCTTC.

The chain has TRBV9 and TRBJ1-1; D gene uncertain. V was pared by 4 bases and J by 5 bases, with 15 bases between. This CDR3 region has 14 residues. Per the germline V gene, CDR1 is SGDLS and CDR2 is YYNGEE. The CDR3 spells CASSPRDGITEAFF. CDR3 nucleotide sequence: TGTGCCAGCAGCCCACGAGACGGAATAACTGAAGCTTTCTTT.

The CDR3 DNA follows: TGTGCCAGCAGCCAAACTAGCGGGAGTCGGAATGAGCAGTTCTTC. Translated: CASSQTSGSRNEQFF. The genes are TRBV5-8 and TRBJ2-1; 11 bases fit TRBD2. CDR3 length equals 15 residues. Germline lookup yields CDR1 SGHTS and CDR2 YDEGEE. J was trimmed by 7 bases and V by 4 bases; bases with no gene match: 7.

The chain employs TRBV18 and TRBJ2-7; no reliable D call. The ends were cut back, 2 bases at V and 5 bases at J, with 19 bases in the middle. The CDR3 has 16 residues. CDR1 KGHSH and CDR2 LQKENI come from the germline V gene. The CDR3 coding sequence is TGTGCCAGCTCACCAACCGATTCATGGGGTTCCCACGAGCAGTACTTC. Protein sequence: CASSPTDSWGSHEQYF.

The chain recombines TRBV27 with TRBJ2-7, with a weak D call TRBD1 (5 bases). Trimming cost V 6 bases and J 6 bases, with 9 bases left between them. Per germline, CDR1 MNHEY and CDR2 SMNVEV (reference sequence). This CDR3 has 11 residues. Written as DNA, the CDR3 is TGTGCCAGCAGCTCAGGGTTCGAGCAGTACTTC. Its translation is CASSSGFEQYF.